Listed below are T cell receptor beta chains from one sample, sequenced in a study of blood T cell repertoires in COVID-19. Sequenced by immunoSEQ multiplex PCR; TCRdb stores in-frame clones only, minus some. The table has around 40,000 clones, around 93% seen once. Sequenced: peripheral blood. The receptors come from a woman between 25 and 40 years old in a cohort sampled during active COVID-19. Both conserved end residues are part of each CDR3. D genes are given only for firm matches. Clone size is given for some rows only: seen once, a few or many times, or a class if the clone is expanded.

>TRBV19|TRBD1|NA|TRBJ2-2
CASSTDRVTGELFF
TGTGCCAGTAGTACCGACAGGGTCACCGGGGAGCTGTTTTTT
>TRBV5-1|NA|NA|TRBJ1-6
CASRATGDVNSPLHF
TGCGCCAGCAGGGCGACGGGAGACGTTAATTCACCCCTCCACTTT
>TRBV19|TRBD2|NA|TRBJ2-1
CASSTLREIYNEQFF
TGTGCCAGTAGTACCCTGCGGGAGATCTACAATGAGCAGTTCTTC
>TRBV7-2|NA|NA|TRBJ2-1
CASSGHLSNEQFF
TGTGCCAGCTCCGGACATCTCTCGAATGAGCAGTTCTTC
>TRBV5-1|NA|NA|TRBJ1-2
CASSLGALGYTF
TGCGCCAGCAGCTTGGGGGCGCTTGGCTACACCTTC
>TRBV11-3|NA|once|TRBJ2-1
CASSLWLSVYNEQFF
TGTGCCAGCAGCCTTTGGCTTTCCGTTTACAATGAGCAGTTCTTC
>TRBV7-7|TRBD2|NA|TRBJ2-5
CASSLAGRGQETQYF
TGTGCTAGCAGCTTAGCGGGGCGCGGCCAAGAGACCCAGTACTTC
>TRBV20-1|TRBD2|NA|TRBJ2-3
CSASKASGSGMADTQYF
TGCAGTGCTAGTAAGGCTAGCGGGAGTGGGATGGCAGATACGCAGTATTTT
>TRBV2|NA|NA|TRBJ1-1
CASSILGGPTEAFF
TGTGCCAGCAGTATTCTCGGGGGGCCCACTGAAGCTTTCTTT
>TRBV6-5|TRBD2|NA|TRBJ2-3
CAVLTGGGDTQYF
TGTGCCGTCTTAACGGGAGGAGGGGATACGCAGTATTTT
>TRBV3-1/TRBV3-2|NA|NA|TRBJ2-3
CASSQGAGGSTDTQYF
TGTGCCAGCAGCCAAGGAGCCGGCGGGAGCACAGATACGCAGTATTTT
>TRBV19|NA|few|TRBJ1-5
CASSITATNQPQHF
TGTGCCAGTAGCATTACAGCTACCAATCAGCCCCAGCATTTT
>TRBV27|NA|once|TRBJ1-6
CASSLGPTYNSPLHF
TGTGCCAGCAGTTTAGGGCCTACCTATAATTCACCCCTCCACTTT
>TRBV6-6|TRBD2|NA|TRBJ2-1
CASSYNSGTDEQFF
TGTGCCAGCAGTTACAACAGCGGGACTGATGAGCAGTTCTTC
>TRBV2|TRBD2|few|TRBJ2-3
CASSLKGLAGFSTDTQYF
TGTGCCAGCAGCTTAAAAGGACTAGCGGGATTTAGCACAGATACGCAGTATTTT
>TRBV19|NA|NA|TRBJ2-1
CASSISTAYNEQFF
TGTGCCAGTAGTATTTCGACAGCCTACAATGAGCAGTTCTTC
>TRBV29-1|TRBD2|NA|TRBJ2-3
CSAQASGASGSGDTQYF
TGCAGCGCCCAGGCGAGTGGGGCTAGCGGGAGCGGAGATACGCAGTATTTT